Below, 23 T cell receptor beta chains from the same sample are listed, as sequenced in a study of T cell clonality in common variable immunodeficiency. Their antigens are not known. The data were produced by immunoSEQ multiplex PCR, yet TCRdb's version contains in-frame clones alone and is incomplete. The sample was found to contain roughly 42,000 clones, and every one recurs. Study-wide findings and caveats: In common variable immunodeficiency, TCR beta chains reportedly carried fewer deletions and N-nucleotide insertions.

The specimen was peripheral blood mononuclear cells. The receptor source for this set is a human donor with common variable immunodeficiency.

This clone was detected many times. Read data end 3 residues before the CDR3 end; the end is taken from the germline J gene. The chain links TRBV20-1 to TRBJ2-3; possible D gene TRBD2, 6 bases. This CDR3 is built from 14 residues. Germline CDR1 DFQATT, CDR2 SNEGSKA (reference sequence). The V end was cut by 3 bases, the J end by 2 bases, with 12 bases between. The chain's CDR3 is CSASVGGNTDTQYF. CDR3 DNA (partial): TGCAGTGCTAGTGTGGGGGGTAACACAGATACG.

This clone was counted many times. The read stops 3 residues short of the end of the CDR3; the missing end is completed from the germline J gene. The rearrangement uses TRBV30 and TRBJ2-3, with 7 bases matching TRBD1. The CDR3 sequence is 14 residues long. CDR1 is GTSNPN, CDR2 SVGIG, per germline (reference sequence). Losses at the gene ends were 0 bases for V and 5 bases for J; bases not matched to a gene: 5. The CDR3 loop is CAWSVKGAGDTQYF. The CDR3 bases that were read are TGTGCCTGGAGTGTCAAGGGGGCGGGAGATACG. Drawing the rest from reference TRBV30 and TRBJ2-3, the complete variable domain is SQTIHQWPATLVQPVGSPLSLECTVEGTSNPNLYWYRQAAGRGLQLLFYSVGIGQISSEVPQNLSASRPQDRQFILSSKKLLLSDSGFYLCAWSVKGAGDTQYFGPGTRLTVL.

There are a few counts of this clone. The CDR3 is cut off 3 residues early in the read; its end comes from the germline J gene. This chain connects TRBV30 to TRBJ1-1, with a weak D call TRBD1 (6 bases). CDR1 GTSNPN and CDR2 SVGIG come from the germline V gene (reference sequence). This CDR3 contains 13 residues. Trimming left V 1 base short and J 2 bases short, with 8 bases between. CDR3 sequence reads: CAWSAGHNTEAFF. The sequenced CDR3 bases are TGTGCCTGGAGTGCGGGACACAACACTGAA.

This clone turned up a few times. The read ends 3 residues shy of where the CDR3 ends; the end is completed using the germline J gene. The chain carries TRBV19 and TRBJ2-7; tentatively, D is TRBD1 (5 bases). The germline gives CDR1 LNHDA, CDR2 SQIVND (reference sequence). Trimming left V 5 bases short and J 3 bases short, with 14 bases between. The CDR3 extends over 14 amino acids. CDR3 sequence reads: CASSLTQGSYEQYF. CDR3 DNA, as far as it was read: TGTGCCAGTAGTCTTACCCAGGGTAGCTACGAG. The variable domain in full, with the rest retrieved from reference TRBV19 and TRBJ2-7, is DGGITQSPKYLFRKEGQNVTLSCEQNLNHDAMYWYRQDPGQGLRLIYYSQIVNDFQKGDIAEGYSVSREKKESFPLTVTSAQKNPTAFYLCASSLTQGSYEQYFGPGTRLTVT.

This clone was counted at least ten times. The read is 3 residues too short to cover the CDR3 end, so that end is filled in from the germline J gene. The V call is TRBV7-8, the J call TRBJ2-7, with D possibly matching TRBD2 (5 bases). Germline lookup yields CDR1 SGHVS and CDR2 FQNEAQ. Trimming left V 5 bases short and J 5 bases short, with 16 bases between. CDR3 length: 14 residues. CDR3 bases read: TGTGCCAGCAGCGGGGATAGCGAGAAGAACGAG. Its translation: CASSGDSEKNE. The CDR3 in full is CASSGDSEKNEQYF.

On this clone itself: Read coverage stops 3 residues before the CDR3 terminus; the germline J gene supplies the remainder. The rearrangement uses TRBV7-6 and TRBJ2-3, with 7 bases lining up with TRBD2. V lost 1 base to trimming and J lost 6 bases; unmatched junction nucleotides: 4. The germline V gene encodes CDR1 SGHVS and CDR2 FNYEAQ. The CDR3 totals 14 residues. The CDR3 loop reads CASSLDSSGDTQYF. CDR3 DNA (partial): TGTGCCAGCAGCTTAGATTCTAGCGGCGATACG.

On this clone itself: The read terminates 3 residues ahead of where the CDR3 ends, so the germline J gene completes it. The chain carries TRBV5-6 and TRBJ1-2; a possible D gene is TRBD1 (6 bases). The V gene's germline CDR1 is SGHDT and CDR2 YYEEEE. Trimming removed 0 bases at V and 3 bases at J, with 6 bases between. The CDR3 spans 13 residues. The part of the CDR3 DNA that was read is TGTGCCAGCAGCTTGGAGGGGGACTATGGC. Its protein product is CASSLEGDYG. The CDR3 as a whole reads CASSLEGDYGYTF.

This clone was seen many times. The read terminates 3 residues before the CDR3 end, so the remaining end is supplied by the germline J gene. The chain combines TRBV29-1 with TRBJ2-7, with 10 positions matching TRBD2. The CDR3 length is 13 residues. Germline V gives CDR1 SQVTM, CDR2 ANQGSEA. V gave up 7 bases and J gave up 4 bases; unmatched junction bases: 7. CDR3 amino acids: CSALSGRSYEQYF. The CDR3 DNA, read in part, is TGCAGCGCCCTTAGCGGGAGGTCGTACGAG.

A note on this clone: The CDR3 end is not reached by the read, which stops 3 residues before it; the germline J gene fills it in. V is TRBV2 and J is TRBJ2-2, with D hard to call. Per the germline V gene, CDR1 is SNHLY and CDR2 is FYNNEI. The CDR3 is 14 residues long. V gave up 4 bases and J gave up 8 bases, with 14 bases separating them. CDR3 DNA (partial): TGTGCCAGCAGTGTCATGTTTACCACTGGGGAG. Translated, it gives CASSVMFTTGE. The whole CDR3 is CASSVMFTTGELFF. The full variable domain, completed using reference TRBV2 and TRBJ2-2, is EPEVTQTPSHQVTQMGQEVILRCVPISNHLYFYWYRQILGQKVEFLVSFYNNEISEKSEIFDDQFSVERPDGSNFTLKIRSTKLEDSAMYFCASSVMFTTGELFFGEGSRLTVL.

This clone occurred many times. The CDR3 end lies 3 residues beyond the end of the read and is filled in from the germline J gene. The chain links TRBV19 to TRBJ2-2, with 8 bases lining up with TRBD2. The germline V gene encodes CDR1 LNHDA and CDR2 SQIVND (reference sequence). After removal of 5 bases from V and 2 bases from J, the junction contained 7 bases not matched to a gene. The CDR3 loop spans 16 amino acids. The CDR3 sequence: CASSRPGGGNTGELFF. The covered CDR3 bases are TGTGCCAGTAGTCGACCCGGGGGGGGTAACACCGGGGAG.

The CDR3 spells CSARADRVTETQYF. Incomplete CDR3 DNA: TGCAGTGCTAGGGCGGACAGGGTGACAGAGACC. V gene TRBV20-1 combines with J gene TRBJ2-5, with 8 bases identical to TRBD1. From the germline J gene comes the end of the CDR3, since the read stops 3 residues before it. J gave up 4 bases and V 3 bases, and 7 bases lay outside the gene matches. The CDR3 is 14 residues long. Germline CDR1 reads DFQATT; CDR2 reads SNEGSKA (reference sequence).

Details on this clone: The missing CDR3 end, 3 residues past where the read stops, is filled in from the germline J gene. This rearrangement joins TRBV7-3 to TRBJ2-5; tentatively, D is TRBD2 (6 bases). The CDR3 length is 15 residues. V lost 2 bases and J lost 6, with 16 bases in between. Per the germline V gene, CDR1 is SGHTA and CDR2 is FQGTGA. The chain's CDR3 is CASSLGGVGEKTQYF. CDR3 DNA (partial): TGTGCCAGCAGCTTAGGCGGGGTTGGTGAAAAGACC.

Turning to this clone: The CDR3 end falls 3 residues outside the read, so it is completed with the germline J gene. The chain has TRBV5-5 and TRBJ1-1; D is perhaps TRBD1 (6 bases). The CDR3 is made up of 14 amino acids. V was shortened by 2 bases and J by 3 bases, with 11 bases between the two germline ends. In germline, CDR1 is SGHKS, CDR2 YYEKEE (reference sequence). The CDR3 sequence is CASSFAGAYTEAFF. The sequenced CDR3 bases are TGTGCCAGCAGCTTTGCAGGGGCGTACACTGAA.

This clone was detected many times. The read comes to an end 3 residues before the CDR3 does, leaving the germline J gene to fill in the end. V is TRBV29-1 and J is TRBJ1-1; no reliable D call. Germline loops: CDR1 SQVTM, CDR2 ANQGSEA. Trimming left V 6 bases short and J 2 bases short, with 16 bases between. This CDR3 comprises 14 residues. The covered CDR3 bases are TGCAGCGTGGGCTCGAGCGGTCGTAACACTGAA. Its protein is CSVGSSGRNTE. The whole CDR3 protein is CSVGSSGRNTEAFF.

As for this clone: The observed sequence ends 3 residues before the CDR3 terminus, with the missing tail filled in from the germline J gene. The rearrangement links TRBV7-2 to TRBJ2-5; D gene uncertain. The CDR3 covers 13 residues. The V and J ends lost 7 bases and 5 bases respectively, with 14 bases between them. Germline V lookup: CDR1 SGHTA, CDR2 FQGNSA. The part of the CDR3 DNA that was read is TGTGCCAGCATCCAAGGTTCAAGGGAGACC. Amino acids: CASIQGSRET. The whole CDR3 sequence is CASIQGSRETQYF.

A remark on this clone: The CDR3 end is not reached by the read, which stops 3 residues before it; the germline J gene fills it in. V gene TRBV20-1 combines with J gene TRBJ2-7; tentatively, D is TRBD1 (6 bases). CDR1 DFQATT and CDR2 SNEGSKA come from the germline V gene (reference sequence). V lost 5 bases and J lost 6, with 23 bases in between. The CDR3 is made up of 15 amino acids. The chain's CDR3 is CSARRQGLASPEQYF. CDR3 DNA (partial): TGCAGTGCTCGCCGTCAGGGGCTAGCAAGTCCCGAG.

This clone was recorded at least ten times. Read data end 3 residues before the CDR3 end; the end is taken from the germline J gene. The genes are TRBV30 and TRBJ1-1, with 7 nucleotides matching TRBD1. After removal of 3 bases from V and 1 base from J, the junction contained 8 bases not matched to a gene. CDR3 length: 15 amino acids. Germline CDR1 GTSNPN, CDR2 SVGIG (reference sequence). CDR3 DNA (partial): TGTGCCTGGAGGAACAGGGGCGCCCGGAACACTGAA. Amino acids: CAWRNRGARNTE. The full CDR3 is CAWRNRGARNTEAFF.

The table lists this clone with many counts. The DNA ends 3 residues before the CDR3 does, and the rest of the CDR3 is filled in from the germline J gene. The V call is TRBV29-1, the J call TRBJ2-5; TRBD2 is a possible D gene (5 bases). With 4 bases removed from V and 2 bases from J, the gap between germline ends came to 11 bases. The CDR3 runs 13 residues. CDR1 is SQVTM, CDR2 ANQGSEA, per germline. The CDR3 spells CSVGEGGQETQYF. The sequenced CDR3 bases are TGCAGCGTTGGTGAGGGTGGGCAAGAGACC.

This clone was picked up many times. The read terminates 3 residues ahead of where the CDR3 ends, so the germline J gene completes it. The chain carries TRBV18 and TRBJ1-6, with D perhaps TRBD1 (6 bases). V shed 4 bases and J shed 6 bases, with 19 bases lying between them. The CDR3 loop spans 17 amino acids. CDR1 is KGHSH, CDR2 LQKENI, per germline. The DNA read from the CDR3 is TGTGCCAGCTCACGGGAAACAGGGCCGCGCTTTAATTCACCC. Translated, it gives CASSRETGPRFNSP. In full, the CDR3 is CASSRETGPRFNSPLHF.

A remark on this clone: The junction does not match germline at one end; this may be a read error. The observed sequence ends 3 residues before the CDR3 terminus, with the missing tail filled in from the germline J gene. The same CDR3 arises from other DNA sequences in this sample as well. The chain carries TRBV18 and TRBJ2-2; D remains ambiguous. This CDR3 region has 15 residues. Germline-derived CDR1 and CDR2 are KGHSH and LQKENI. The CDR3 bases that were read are TGTGCCAGCTCGCCACCGATTACAGTCACCGGGGAG. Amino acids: CASSPPITVTGE. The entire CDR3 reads CASSPPITVTGELFF.

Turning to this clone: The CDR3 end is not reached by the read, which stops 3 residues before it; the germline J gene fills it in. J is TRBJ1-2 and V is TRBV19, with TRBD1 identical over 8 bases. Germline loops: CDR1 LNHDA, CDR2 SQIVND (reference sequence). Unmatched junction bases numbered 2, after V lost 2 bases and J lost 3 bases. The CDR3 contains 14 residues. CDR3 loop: CASSIQGAYYGYTF. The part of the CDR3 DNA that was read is TGTGCCAGTAGTATACAGGGGGCTTACTATGGC. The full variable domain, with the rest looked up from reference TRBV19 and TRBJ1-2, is DGGITQSPKYLFRKEGQNVTLSCEQNLNHDAMYWYRQDPGQGLRLIYYSQIVNDFQKGDIAEGYSVSREKKESFPLTVTSAQKNPTAFYLCASSIQGAYYGYTFGSGTRLTVV.

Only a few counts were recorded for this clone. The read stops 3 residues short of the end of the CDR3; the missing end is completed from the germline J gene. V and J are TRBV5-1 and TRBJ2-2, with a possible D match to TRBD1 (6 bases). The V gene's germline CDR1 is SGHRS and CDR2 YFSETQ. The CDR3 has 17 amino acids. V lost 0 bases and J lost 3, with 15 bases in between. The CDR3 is CASSLGAGVPYTGELFF. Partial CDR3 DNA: TGCGCCAGCAGCTTGGGAGCAGGGGTCCCTTACACCGGGGAG.

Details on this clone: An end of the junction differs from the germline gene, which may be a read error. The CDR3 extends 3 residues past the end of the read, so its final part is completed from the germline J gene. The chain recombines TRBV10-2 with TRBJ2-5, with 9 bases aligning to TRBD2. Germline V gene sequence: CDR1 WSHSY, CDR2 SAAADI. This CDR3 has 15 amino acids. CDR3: CASSEGAGGQETQYF. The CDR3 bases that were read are TGTGCCAGCAGTGAGGGAGCGGGGGGTCAAGAGACC.